Listed below are T cell receptor beta chains from one sample, sequenced in a study of cytotoxic CD8 clonotypes in ibrutinib-treated CLL. Generated by immunoSEQ multiplex PCR, the TCRdb table keeps only in-frame clones and is missing some. Of around 20,000 clones listed, roughly four fifths are singletons. Here the sequenced sample was PBMCs, taken before ibrutinib treatment. Receptors were obtained from a human donor with chronic lymphocytic leukemia. Each CDR3 is given with its conserved first and last residue. A D gene is named only where the DNA matches it firmly. The listing skips clone size in some rows; elsewhere it reads once, few, many or a size class.

j_gene | abundance | v_gene | d_gene | CDR3nt | CDR3aa
TRBJ2-7 | - | TRBV2 | TRBD2 | TGTGCCAGCAGGGCCTTTCCGGGGGGGTCCTACGAGCAGTACTTC | CASRAFPGGSYEQYF
TRBJ1-1 | - | TRBV11-2 | - | TGTGCCAGCAGACGAGAGGGTTCGCGGGGGAGGGCAACTGAAGCTTTCTTT | CASRREGSRGRATEAFF
TRBJ2-5 | - | TRBV7-3 | - | TGTGCCAGCAGTTCTCTAGGACTCCGACAAGAGACCCAGTACTTC | CASSSLGLRQETQYF
TRBJ1-2 | - | TRBV4-1 | - | TGCGCCAGCAGCCCCATAGGTGGACCTCGGAGCTATGGCTACACCTTC | CASSPIGGPRSYGYTF
TRBJ2-7 | - | TRBV6-6 | - | TGTGCCAGCAGTTACAAGGGATTGGACTCCTACGAGCAGTACTTC | CASSYKGLDSYEQYF
TRBJ2-5 | - | TRBV4-1 | TRBD2 | TGCGCCAGCAGCCGACTAGCGGGGGGCCAAGAGACCCAGTACTTC | CASSRLAGGQETQYF
TRBJ2-7 | - | TRBV30 | - | TGTGCCTGGAGGTCAAAGACAGGTCGACTCTCCTACGAGCAGTACTTC | CAWRSKTGRLSYEQYF
TRBJ2-3 | - | TRBV15 | - | TGTGCCACCAGCAGAGATGATCGGCGGTCCACAGATACGCAGTATTTT | CATSRDDRRSTDTQYF
TRBJ2-5 | - | TRBV7-9 | TRBD2 | TGTGCCAGCAGCCCCCGGACTAGCGGGATAGCTCAAGAGACCCAGTACTTC | CASSPRTSGIAQETQYF
TRBJ2-3 | - | TRBV19 | - | TGTGCCAGTAGTCCTGGGACAACGCAGTATTTT | CASSPGTTQYF
TRBJ1-4 | few | TRBV5-1 | - | TGCGCCAGCTCCCCAGGGAGGTTGGCTAATGAAAAACTGTTTTTT | CASSPGRLANEKLFF
TRBJ1-4 | - | TRBV5-1 | - | TGCGCCAGCAGCACAACTGGGGGAAATGAAAAACTGTTTTTT | CASSTTGGNEKLFF
TRBJ2-3 | - | TRBV11-2 | - | TGTGCCAGCAGCTTAGCCCCGGGCCTAAGCACAGATACGCAGTATTTT | CASSLAPGLSTDTQYF
TRBJ1-4 | - | TRBV5-1 | - | TGCGCCAGCAGCTTGGACAGGGTCGGGCCTAATGAAAAACTGTTTTTT | CASSLDRVGPNEKLFF
TRBJ2-1 | - | TRBV6-5 | - | TGTGCCAGCAGTTACGATGGGGCTAGCTCCTACAATGAGCAGTTCTTC | CASSYDGASSYNEQFF
TRBJ1-1 | once | TRBV5-5 | - | TGTGCCAGCATCCCGGACGTGAACACTGAAGCTTTCTTT | CASIPDVNTEAFF
TRBJ2-7 | few | TRBV28 | - | TGTGCCAGCAGTTTTAGGGGCCCGCCGTACGAGCAGTACTTC | CASSFRGPPYEQYF
TRBJ1-3 | - | TRBV9 | TRBD1 | TGTGCCAGCAGCGTAGCAGCGGGACAGGGAAACACCATATATTTT | CASSVAAGQGNTIYF
TRBJ1-5 | few | TRBV18 | - | TGTGCCAGCTCGCCAGCCAGGTCAAATCAGCCCCAGCATTTT | CASSPARSNQPQHF
TRBJ2-2 | - | TRBV27 | - | TGTGCCAGCAGTTTTTGGTCAGAGACACACAACACCGGGGAGCTGTTTTTT | CASSFWSETHNTGELFF
TRBJ2-7 | - | TRBV7-2 | TRBD1 | TGTGCCAGCAGCCTTTCGGGACAGGGGGGTGAGCAGTACTTC | CASSLSGQGGEQYF
TRBJ2-7 | - | TRBV4-2 | TRBD1 | TGTGCCAGCAGCCAAGATCCCGGGACAGTATTCGGCGAGCAGTACTTC | CASSQDPGTVFGEQYF
TRBJ1-4 | - | TRBV29-1 | - | TGCAGCGCCCATTGGGCAGGTACGGGAAAAACTGTTTTT | CSAHWAGTGKTVF
TRBJ2-7 | - | TRBV5-5 | TRBD1 | TGTGCCAGCAGCGCGCGACAGGGGGGACCCTACGAGCAGTACTTC | CASSARQGGPYEQYF
TRBJ1-1 | once | TRBV27 | TRBD1 | TGTGCCAGCAGTCTCCTCGGACAGGGTTGGGAAACTTTCTTT | CASSLLGQGWETFF
TRBJ2-1 | - | TRBV11-2 | - | TGTGCCAGCAGCCCCAGGCTTGGCTCAGAAAATGAGCAGTTCTTC | CASSPRLGSENEQFF
TRBJ1-2 | - | TRBV4-1 | - | TGCGCCAGCAGCCAAGATACAGCGAACTATGGCTACACCTTC | CASSQDTANYGYTF
TRBJ2-5 | - | TRBV7-6 | TRBD1 | TGTGCCAGCAGCTCGCTCCCCCGACAGGGTAGTCGGGAGACCCAGTACTTC | CASSSLPRQGSRETQYF
TRBJ1-2 | few | TRBV7-2 | - | TGTGCCAGCAGCGTATCCGGGACATATTATGGCTACACCTTC | CASSVSGTYYGYTF
TRBJ1-1 | - | TRBV7-6 | TRBD1 | TGTGCCAGCACCCCGACAGGGCTCATGAACACTGAAGCTTTCTTT | CASTPTGLMNTEAFF
TRBJ1-2 | - | TRBV6-5 | - | TGTGCCAGCAGTGACGGACCCTTTCTTGAGGGCTACACCTTC | CASSDGPFLEGYTF